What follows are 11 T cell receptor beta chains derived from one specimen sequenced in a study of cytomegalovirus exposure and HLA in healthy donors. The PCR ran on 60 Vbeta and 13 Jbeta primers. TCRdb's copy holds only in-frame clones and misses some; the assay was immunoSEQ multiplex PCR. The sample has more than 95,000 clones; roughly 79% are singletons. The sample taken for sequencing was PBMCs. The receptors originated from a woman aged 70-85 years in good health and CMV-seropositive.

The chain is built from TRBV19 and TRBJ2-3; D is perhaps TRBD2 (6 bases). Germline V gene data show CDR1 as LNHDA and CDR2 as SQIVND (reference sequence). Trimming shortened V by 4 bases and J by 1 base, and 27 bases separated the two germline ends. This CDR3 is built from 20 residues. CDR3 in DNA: TGTGCCAGTAGTACCTCCCGCGCCGGGACTCGATCTGTGGGCACAGATACGCAGTATTTT. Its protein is CASSTSRAGTRSVGTDTQYF.

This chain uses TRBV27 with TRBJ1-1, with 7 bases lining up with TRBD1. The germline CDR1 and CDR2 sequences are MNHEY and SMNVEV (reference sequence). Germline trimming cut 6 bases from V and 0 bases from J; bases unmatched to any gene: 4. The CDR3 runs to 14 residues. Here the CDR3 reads CASSLRGLNTEAFF. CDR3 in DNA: TGTGCCAGCAGCTTGAGGGGGCTGAACACTGAAGCTTTCTTT.

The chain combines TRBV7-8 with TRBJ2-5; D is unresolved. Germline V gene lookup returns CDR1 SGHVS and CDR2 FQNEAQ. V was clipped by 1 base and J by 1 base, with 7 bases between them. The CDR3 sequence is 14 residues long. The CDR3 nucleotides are TGTGCCAGCAGCTTAGACAGACCCCAAGAGACCCAGTACTTC. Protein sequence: CASSLDRPQETQYF. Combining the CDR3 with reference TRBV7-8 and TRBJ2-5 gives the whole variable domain GAGVSQSPRYKVAKRGQDVALRCDPISGHVSLFWYQQALGQGPEFLTYFQNEAQLDKSGLPSDRFFAERPEGSVSTLKIQRTQQEDSAVYLCASSLDRPQETQYFGPGTRLLVL.

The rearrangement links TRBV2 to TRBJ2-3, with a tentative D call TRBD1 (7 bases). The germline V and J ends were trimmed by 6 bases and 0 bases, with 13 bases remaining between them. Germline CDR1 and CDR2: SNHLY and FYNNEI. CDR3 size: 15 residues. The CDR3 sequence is CASRAGGQSTDTQYF. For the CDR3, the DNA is TGTGCCAGCAGGGCAGGGGGGCAAAGCACAGATACGCAGTATTTT.

This CDR3 is CASSLSGQLGYEQYF. The CDR3 DNA follows: TGCGCCAGCAGCCTATCCGGACAGTTAGGTTACGAGCAGTACTTC. The chain links TRBV5-1 to TRBJ2-7; D may be TRBD1 (6 bases). The CDR3 is 15 amino acids. Germline V gene data show CDR1 as SGHRS and CDR2 as YFSETQ. V was cut by 4 bases and J by 4 bases, with 18 bases left in between.

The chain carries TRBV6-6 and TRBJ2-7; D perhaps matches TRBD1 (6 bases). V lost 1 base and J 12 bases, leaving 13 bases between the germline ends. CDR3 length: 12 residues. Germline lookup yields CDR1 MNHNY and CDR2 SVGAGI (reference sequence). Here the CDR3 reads CASSYLEQGMYF. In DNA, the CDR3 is TGTGCCAGCAGTTACTTGGAACAGGGAATGTACTTC.

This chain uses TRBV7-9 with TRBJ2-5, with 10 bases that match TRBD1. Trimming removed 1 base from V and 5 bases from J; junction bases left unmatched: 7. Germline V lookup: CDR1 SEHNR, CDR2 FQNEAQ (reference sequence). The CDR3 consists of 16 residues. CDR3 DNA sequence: TGTGCCAGCAGCTTAGGACAGGGGGCAGTAGAGGAGACCCAGTACTTC. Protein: CASSLGQGAVEETQYF.

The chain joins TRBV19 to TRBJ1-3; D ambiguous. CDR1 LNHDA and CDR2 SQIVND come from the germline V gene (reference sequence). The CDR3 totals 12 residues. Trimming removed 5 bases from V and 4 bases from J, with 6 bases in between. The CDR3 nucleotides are TGTGCCAGTAGTGTCGGGGGAAACACCATATATTTT. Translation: CASSVGGNTIYF.

This CDR3 is CASSQQGAGANVLTF. In nucleotides, the CDR3 is TGTGCCAGCAGTCAACAGGGCGCTGGGGCCAACGTCCTGACTTTC. The rearrangement links TRBV28 to TRBJ2-6; tentative D call: TRBD1 (6 bases). The CDR3 is made up of 15 amino acids. In germline, CDR1 is MDHEN, CDR2 SYDVKM. V was cut by 5 bases and J by 2 bases, with 10 bases left in between. Together with reference TRBV28 and TRBJ2-6, the CDR3 gives the full variable domain: DVKVTQSSRYLVKRTGEKVFLECVQDMDHENMFWYRQDPGLGLRLIYFSYDVKMKEKGDIPEGYSVSREKKERFSLILESASTNQTSMYLCASSQQGAGANVLTFGAGSRLTVL.

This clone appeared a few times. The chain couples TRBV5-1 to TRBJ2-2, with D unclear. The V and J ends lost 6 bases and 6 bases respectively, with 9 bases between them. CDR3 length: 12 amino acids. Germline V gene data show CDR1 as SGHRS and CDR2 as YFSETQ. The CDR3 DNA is TGCGCCAGCACATTCACATCCGGGGAGCTGTTTTTT. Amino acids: CASTFTSGELFF.

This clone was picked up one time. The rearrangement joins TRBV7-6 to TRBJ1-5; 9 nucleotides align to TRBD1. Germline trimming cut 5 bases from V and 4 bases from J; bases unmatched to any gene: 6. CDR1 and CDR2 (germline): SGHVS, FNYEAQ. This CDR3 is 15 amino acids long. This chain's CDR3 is CASSPMTGGNQPQHF. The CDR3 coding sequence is TGTGCCAGCAGCCCAATGACAGGGGGGAATCAGCCCCAGCATTTT.